This T cell receptor (beta chain) was recorded in a study of OX40 agonist ivuxolimab in advanced cancers. Study summary: At doses from 0.01 to 10 mg/kg, patients were given intravenous ivuxolimab every 2 weeks.

The V segment lost 5 bases and the J segment 5 bases; nucleotides outside the gene matches: 8. This CDR3 spans 16 amino acids. CDR1 and CDR2 from the germline V gene are SGHNT and YENEEA. Comments on this clone: As yet, its antigen is unknown.

Data came from immunoSEQ multiplex PCR; TCRdb stores just in-frame clones and leaves some out. Seen here are roughly 92,000 clones, 70% to 85% observed once, and the top ten hold about 5.5%. Study-wide results and caveats: Relative to CD4+ cells, CD8+ T cells on average had more expanded clones.

The rearrangement uses TRBV11-3 and TRBJ2-2; 10 nucleotides align to TRBD1. This TCR derives from an adult with an advanced solid tumor such as melanoma, head and neck, liver or kidney cancer. The sample here was CD4+ or CD8+ T cells sorted from blood, taken in a trial of the OX40 agonist ivuxolimab. CDR3 nucleotide sequence: TGTGCCAGCAGCGGGCTCGGACAGGGGGGTACCGGGGAGCTGTTTTTT. As protein: CASSGLGQGGTGELFF.